This passage covers 5 T cell receptor beta chains from one sample sequenced in a study of spatial heterogeneity in lung cancer. TCRdb recomputed calls from the 5' RACE reads with MiXCR, one row per CDR3 protein. Here the sample spans about 120,000 distinct CDR3 sequences, 11% being singletons. Specified time point: blood at routine non-recurrence follow-up after resection. The sample here was PBMCs, taken at follow-up. The receptors come from a female donor with early-stage non-small cell lung cancer.

The rearrangement uses TRBV15 and TRBJ2-7, with D perhaps matching TRBD1 (5 bases). With 5 bases removed from V and 3 bases from J, the gap between germline ends came to 17 bases. The CDR3 runs 15 residues. The germline gives CDR1 LNHNV, CDR2 YYDKDF (reference sequence). The CDR3 DNA reads as TGTGCCACCAGCGCAGCGACCAGGGAAAACTACGAGCAGTACTTC. Translated: CATSAATRENYEQYF.

This clonotype appeared many times. This chain joins TRBV28 and TRBJ1-2, with 7 bases that match TRBD1. This CDR3 contains 15 residues. The V gene's germline CDR1 is MDHEN and CDR2 SYDVKM. Germline trimming cut 4 bases from V and 4 bases from J; bases unmatched to any gene: 9. The CDR3 nucleotides read TGTGCCAGCAGTTCTCAACCGGGACAGAGCTATGGCTACACCTTC. Translated, it gives CASSSQPGQSYGYTF.

The chain is built from TRBV5-1 and TRBJ2-3, with 9 bases that match TRBD1. The V segment lost 5 bases and the J segment 0 bases; nucleotides outside the gene matches: 13. Germline CDR1 and CDR2: SGHRS and YFSETQ. This CDR3 has 18 residues. The CDR3 loop reads CASSDGTGFIRSTDTQYF. CDR3 DNA sequence: TGCGCCAGCAGTGACGGGACAGGGTTTATTCGTAGCACAGATACGCAGTATTTT.

This clonotype was picked up a small number of times. The chain combines TRBV6-5 with TRBJ1-2; a possible D gene is TRBD1 (5 bases). In germline, CDR1 is MNHEY, CDR2 SVGAGI. CDR3 length: 14 residues. Trimming pared 0 bases from V and 3 bases from J, leaving 8 bases between. As DNA, the CDR3 is TGTGCCAGCAGTTACTCGCAGGGCTACTATGGCTACACCTTC. Its translation is CASSYSQGYYGYTF.

The chain carries TRBV6-6 and TRBJ1-3; 7 nucleotides agree with TRBD1. The CDR3 length is 17 residues. V trimming: 0 bases; J trimming: 2 bases; junction bases outside the gene matches: 7. Germline-derived CDR1 and CDR2 are MNHNY and SVGAGI (reference sequence). This CDR3 reads CASSYSPDRAPGNTIYF. In nucleotides, the CDR3 is TGTGCCAGCAGTTACTCGCCCGACAGGGCCCCTGGAAACACCATATATTTT.